What follows are 8 T cell receptor beta chains derived from one specimen sequenced in a study of cytomegalovirus exposure and HLA in healthy donors. 60 Vbeta and 13 Jbeta primers were used in PCR. Libraries were prepared by immunoSEQ multiplex PCR; TCRdb keeps only in-frame clonotypes and omits some of them. Of 45,000 to 65,000 clones listed, around four fifths are singletons. The sample consisted of PBMCs. The receptors were sampled from a man in his thirties or forties in good health and CMV-seronegative.

This clone was observed a few times. The gene calls are TRBV4-1 and TRBJ2-7; weak D call: TRBD2 (5 bases). The CDR3 consists of 14 residues. Germline V gives CDR1 MGHRA, CDR2 YSYEKL. V shed 4 bases and J shed 5 bases, with 15 bases lying between them. CDR3 sequence: CASSPSRTGHEQYF. In nucleotides, the CDR3 is TGCGCCAGCAGCCCTAGCCGGACTGGCCACGAGCAGTACTTC.

The CDR3 sequence: CASKSKLQGAGDTEAFF. In DNA form, the CDR3 reads TGTGCCAGCAAGAGTAAACTGCAGGGGGCGGGAGACACTGAAGCTTTCTTT. The V call is TRBV21-1, the J call TRBJ1-1; the table names TRBD1, a call not compared with the DNA. TRBV21-1 is a known pseudogene. The CDR3 is 17 residues long.

J is TRBJ2-1 and V is TRBV18; D not certain. The CDR3 extends over 16 amino acids. Germline CDR1 KGHSH, CDR2 LQKENI. Trimming shortened V by 0 bases and J by 3 bases, and 12 bases separated the two germline ends. The CDR3 bases are TGTGCCAGCTCACCACCGCTAGTTACCGGCTACAATGAGCAGTTCTTC. It translates to CASSPPLVTGYNEQFF. The complete variable domain, with remaining parts taken from reference TRBV18 and TRBJ2-1, reads NAGVMQNPRHLVRRRGQEARLRCSPMKGHSHVYWYRQLPEEGLKFMVYLQKENIIDESGMPKERFSAEFPKEGPSILRIQQVVRGDSAAYFCASSPPLVTGYNEQFFGPGTRLTVL.

The chain is built from TRBV18 and TRBJ1-2; no reliable D call. CDR3 length equals 15 residues. CDR1 is KGHSH and CDR2 is LQKENI in the germline V gene. Trimming removed 2 bases from V and 2 bases from J, with 12 bases in between. For the CDR3, the DNA is TGTGCCAGCTCACCATCGAGCAGGCAGAACTATGGCTACACCTTC. Encoded protein: CASSPSSRQNYGYTF. Full variable domain (outside the CDR3, taken from reference TRBV18 and TRBJ1-2): NAGVMQNPRHLVRRRGQEARLRCSPMKGHSHVYWYRQLPEEGLKFMVYLQKENIIDESGMPKERFSAEFPKEGPSILRIQQVVRGDSAAYFCASSPSSRQNYGYTFGSGTRLTVV.

The chain couples TRBV21-1 to TRBJ2-2; the table's D call, TRBD1, has no DNA check behind it. TRBV21-1 is noted as a pseudogene. The CDR3 has 18 residues. The CDR3 DNA reads as TGTGCCAGCAGCAAAGTCGATCCCGGACAGGGCGGTACCGGGGAGCTGTTTTTT. This sequence encodes CASSKVDPGQGGTGELFF.

The chain uses TRBV6-1 and TRBJ2-7, with 9 bases that match TRBD1. The CDR3 has 17 residues. V lost 2 bases to trimming and J lost 4 bases; unmatched junction nucleotides: 12. Germline V gene lookup returns CDR1 MNHNS and CDR2 SASEGT. The CDR3 sequence: CASSEPVRDRESYEQYF. In nucleotides, the CDR3 is TGTGCCAGCAGTGAACCCGTCCGGGACAGGGAATCTTACGAGCAGTACTTC.

This rearrangement joins TRBV19 to TRBJ1-2, with 10 nucleotides matching TRBD1. CDR1 is LNHDA and CDR2 is SQIVND in the germline V gene (reference sequence). V lost 2 bases, J lost 8 bases, and 11 bases stayed unmatched. The CDR3 is 16 residues long. The CDR3 protein is CASSIFLGQGLSGYTF. The CDR3 nucleotides read TGTGCCAGTAGTATATTCCTGGGACAGGGGTTGAGCGGCTACACCTTC. The full variable domain, in which reference TRBV19 and TRBJ1-2 provide the parts outside the CDR3, is DGGITQSPKYLFRKEGQNVTLSCEQNLNHDAMYWYRQDPGQGLRLIYYSQIVNDFQKGDIAEGYSVSREKKESFPLTVTSAQKNPTAFYLCASSIFLGQGLSGYTFGSGTRLTVV.

This clone was counted only a few times. This rearrangement joins TRBV18 to TRBJ1-1, with D tentatively TRBD1 (6 bases). CDR1 and CDR2 (germline): KGHSH, LQKENI. The CDR3 spans 14 residues. V was trimmed by 3 bases and J by 1 base, leaving 9 bases between them. The CDR3 sequence: CASSPRDKNTEAFF. CDR3 nucleotides: TGTGCCAGCTCACCCCGGGACAAGAACACTGAAGCTTTCTTT.